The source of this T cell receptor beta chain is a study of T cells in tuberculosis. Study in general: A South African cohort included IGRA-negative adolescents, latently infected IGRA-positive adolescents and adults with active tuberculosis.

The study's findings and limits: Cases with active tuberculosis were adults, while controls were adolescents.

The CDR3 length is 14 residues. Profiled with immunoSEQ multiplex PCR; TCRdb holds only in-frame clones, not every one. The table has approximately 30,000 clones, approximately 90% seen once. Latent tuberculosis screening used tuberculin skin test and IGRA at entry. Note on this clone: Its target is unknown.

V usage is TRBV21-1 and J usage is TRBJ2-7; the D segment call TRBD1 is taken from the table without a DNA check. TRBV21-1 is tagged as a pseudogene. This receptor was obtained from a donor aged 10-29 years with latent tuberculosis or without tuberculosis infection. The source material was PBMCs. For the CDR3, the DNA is TGTGCCAGCAAGGGACATCGAACTGCCTACGAGCAGTACTTC. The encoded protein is CASKGHRTAYEQYF.